The source of this T cell receptor beta chain is a study of cytomegalovirus exposure and HLA in healthy donors. About the research overall: There were around 100 million unique TCR beta sequences, drawn from roughly 200 million T cells, in an earlier analysis.

Study conclusions and caveats: Accurate HLA-A and HLA-B prediction from TCR beta sequences was reported for most subjects. Later on, analysis showed that most CMV-associated TCR beta chains appeared to be HLA-restricted. Later analysis identified 16,000 or so TCR beta sequences associated with HLA alleles, using a false discovery rate threshold of 0.05.

Looked up from germline, CDR1 is MNHEY and CDR2 is SMNVEV (reference sequence). The junction had 9 bases not matched to a gene; V was cut back by 5 bases and J by 6 bases. This CDR3 comprises 14 residues. This clone was counted a few times. Its antigen remains unidentified. A multiplex PCR was run with 60 Vbeta primers and 13 Jbeta primers. TCRdb's copy holds only in-frame clones and misses some; the assay was immunoSEQ multiplex PCR. Found here are 150,000 to 200,000 clones, 65% to 75% of them singletons; the top ten hold about 1.6%. V and J are TRBV27 and TRBJ1-1, with 7 positions matching TRBD1. Sample: PBMCs. This receptor was taken from a girl aged 5-17 years in good health and CMV-seronegative. The chain's CDR3 is CASSRTGEVSEAFF. The DNA for the CDR3 is TGTGCCAGCAGTAGGACAGGTGAAGTGTCTGAAGCTTTCTTT.